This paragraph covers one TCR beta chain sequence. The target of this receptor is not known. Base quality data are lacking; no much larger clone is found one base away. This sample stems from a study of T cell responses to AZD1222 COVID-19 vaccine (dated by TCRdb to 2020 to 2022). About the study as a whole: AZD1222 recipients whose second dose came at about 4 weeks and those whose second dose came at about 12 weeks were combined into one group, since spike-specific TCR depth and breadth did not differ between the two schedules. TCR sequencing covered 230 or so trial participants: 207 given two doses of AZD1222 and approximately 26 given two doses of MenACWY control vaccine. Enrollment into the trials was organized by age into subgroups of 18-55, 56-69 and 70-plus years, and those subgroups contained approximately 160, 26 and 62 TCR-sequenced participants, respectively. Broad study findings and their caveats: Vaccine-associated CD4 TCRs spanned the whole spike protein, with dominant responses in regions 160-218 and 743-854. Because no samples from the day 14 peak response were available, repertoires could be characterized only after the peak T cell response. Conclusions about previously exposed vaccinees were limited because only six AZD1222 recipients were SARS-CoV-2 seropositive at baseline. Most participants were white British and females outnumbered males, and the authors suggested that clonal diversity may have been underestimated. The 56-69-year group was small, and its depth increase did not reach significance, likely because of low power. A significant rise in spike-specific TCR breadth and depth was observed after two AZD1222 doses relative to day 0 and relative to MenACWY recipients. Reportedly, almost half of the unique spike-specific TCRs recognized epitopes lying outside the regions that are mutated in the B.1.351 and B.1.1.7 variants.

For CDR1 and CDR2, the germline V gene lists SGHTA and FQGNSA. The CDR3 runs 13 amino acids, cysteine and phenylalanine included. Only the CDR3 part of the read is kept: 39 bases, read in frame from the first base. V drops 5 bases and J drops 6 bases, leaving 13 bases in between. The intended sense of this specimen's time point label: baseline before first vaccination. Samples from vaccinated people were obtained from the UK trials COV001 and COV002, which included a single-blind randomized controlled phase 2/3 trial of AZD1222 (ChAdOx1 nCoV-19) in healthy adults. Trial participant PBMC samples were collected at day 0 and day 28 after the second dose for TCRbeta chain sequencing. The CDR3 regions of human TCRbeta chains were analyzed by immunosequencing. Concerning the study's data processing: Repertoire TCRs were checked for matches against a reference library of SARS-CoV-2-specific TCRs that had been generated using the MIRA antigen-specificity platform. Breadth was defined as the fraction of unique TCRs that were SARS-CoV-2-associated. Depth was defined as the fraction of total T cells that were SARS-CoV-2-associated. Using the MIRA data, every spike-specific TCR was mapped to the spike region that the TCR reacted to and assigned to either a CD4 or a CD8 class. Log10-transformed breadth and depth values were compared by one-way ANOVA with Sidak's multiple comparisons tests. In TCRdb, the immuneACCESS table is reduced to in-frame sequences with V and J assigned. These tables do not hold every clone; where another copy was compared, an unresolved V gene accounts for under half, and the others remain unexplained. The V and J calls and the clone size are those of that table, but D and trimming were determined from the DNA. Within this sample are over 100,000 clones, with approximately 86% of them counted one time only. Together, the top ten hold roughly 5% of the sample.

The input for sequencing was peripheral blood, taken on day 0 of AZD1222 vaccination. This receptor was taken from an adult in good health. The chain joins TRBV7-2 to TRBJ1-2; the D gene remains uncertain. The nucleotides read TGTGCCAGCAGCCCCCCCCGGCAGCATGGCTACACCTTC. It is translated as CASSPPRQHGYTF.